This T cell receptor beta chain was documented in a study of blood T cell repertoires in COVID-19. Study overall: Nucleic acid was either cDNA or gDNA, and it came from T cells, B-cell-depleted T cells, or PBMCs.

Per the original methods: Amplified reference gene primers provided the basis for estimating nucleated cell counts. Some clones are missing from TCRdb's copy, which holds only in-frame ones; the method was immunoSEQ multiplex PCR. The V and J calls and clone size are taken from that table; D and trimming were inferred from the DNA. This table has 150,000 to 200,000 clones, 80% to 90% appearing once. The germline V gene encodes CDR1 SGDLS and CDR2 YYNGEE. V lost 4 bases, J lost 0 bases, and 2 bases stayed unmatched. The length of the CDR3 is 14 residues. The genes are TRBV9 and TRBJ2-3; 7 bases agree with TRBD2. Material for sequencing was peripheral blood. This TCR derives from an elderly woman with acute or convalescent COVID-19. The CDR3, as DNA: TGTGCCAGCAGCCCTAGCGGTAGCACAGATACGCAGTATTTT. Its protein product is CASSPSGSTDTQYF.